The text below deals with one T cell receptor beta chain. Its antigen remains undetermined. No much larger clonotype is one base removed from it; base qualities were not supplied. The donors were healthy, HIV-negative adults with no recently reported acute infections or vaccinations. Every donor was a Caucasian adult living in Nashville, Tennessee, USA. CD4+ T cells were enriched by magnetic negative selection; naive cells were then positively selected on CD45RA, and the negative fraction formed the memory subset. Blood was obtained by leukapheresis, after which PBMCs were separated by Ficoll-Histopaque density gradient centrifugation and cryopreserved in liquid nitrogen vapor phase. Purity and quantity of every magnetically sorted T cell population were checked by analytical flow cytometry. Each sorted fraction had its genomic DNA isolated and then quantified by UV absorbance on a Nanodrop 2000c.

This entry belongs to a study of shared clonotypes between healthy human individuals (dated by TCRdb to the early 2020s). Concerning the study at large: The cohort included three men and a couple of women between 18 and 49 years of age. For each donor, three plates each were used for CD4 naive and CD4 memory, two plates were used for CD8 naive, and one plate was used for CD8 memory. To estimate repertoire size and how much clonotype sharing occurs between individuals, the study deeply sequenced the blood TCR repertoires of five healthy adults. Libraries were prepared and TCR repertoires were sequenced by different laboratories using diverse techniques, in order to increase sequencing depth and limit assay-specific biases. Between about 0.85 and 9.5 billion PBMCs per donor were obtained by leukapheresis. What the work shows at the level of the full study, not this receptor alone: Rarefaction of sorted-subset datasets indicated incomplete sequencing despite the large sequencing depth. Estimated clonotype richness was generally larger for naive than for memory subsets. The genetic and exposure-history diversity represented was limited by the small number of donors. Based on pairwise subsampling, the degree of clonotype sharing among donors was expected to be affected by sequencing depth. Only blood was sampled, and tissue TCR repertoires likely differ from those in blood. Compared with non-shared clonotypes, the clonotypes found in all four sorted-subset donors had higher generation probabilities. Sharing across four donors was observed for around 5% of naive CD4, 3% to 3.5% of naive CD8, over 2% of memory CD4, and over 0.3% of memory CD8 clonotypes.

The CDR3, cysteine through phenylalanine, is 13 amino acids long. Here the CDR3 DNA is all that survives: 39 bases in frame from base 1. Trimming removed 7 bases from V and 5 bases from J; the gene matches leave 3 bases unexplained. CDR1 and CDR2 (MDHEN, SYDVKM) derive from the germline V gene. Using the deep immunoSEQ assay, multiplex PCR amplified TCR CDR3 regions from genomic DNA. Extracted genomic DNA from each cell subset was spread evenly across all wells of several immunoSEQ 96-well plates, with each plate serving as a replicate. For sorted subsets, around 200 ng genomic DNA, equal to tens of thousands of T cell genomes, was loaded into each replicate PCR. Purified libraries were quantified with a Qubit 3.0 fluorometer, sized on a Bioanalyzer 2100, and re-quantified with the KAPA Library Quantification kit. Each immunoSEQ 96-well plate was sequenced on its own single-read 150-cycle Illumina NextSeq 550 flow cell. On the study's bioinformatics: Because the immunoSEQ output held only junctional sequences and lacked quality scores, the filtering could not match the filtering applied to full-length reads. To assign V/J genes and CDR3, sequences were annotated against IMGT germline references using PyIR, a Python wrapper for IgBLAST v1.9. Reads were filtered out if the reads had weak V/J assignments (E-value above 1e-6), no CDR3, stop codons, out-of-frame junctions, or ambiguous translated residues. V3J clonotypes were defined as sequences sharing the same inferred V gene, J gene, and CDR3 amino acid sequence. The percentage overlap between two repertoires was calculated by dividing the number of shared unique clonotypes by the size of the smaller repertoire. Repertoire richness was assessed with RTK rarefaction, the Chao1 estimator, and Recon v2.1 estimates of unobserved clonotypes. OLGA was used to compute generation probabilities for all TCRbeta clonotypes that the gDNA method yielded from a handful of donors. In its TCRdb copy, this immuneACCESS table keeps in-frame sequences only and misses some clones. Where compared with another copy, unresolved V genes explain less than half of these, and the others have no known cause. V and J calls plus clone size are reproduced from that table; the DNA served to infer D and trimming. The sample table holds approximately 2,000,000 clones, of which around 90% were seen once. 0.3% to 0.4% of the sample belongs to the ten largest clones.

This clonotype originated in a man between 18 and 35 years old in good health. Some clones in this sample may be carry-over from other donors' samples. The chain is assembled from TRBV28 and TRBJ2-2; TRBD1 agrees with 8 junctional bases. Material: naive CD4+ T cells from PBMCs. Read against the paper, the sample's cell subset or site label means: CD45RA+ positively selected. The nucleotide sequence is given as TGTGCCAGCACCTACAGGGGGACCGGGGAGCTGTTTTTT. The encoded protein is CASTYRGTGELFF.